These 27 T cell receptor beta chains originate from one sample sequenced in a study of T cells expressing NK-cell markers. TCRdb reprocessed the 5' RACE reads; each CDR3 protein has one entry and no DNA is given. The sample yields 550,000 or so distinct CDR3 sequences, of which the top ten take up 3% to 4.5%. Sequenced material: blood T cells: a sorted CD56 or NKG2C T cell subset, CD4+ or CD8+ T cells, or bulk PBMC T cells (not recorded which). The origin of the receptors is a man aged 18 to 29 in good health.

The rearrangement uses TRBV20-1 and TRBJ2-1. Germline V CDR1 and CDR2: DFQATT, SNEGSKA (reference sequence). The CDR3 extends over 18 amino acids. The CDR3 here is CSARDPVASGRFYNEQFF.

The CDR3 region is CSATGGTGTDTRYF. This chain uses TRBV20-1 with TRBJ2-3; the D gene TCRdb calls, TRBD1, cannot be checked with no DNA. CDR1 and CDR2 from the germline V gene are DFQATT and SNEGSKA (reference sequence). The CDR3 consists of 14 residues.

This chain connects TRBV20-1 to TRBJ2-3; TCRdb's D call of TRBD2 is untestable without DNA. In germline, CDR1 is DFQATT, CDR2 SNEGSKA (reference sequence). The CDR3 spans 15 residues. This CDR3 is CSAQLAGGEIDTQYF.

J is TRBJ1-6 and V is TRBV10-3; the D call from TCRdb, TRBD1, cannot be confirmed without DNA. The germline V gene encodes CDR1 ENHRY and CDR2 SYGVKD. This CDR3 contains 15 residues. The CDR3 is CAISPTGGSNSPLHF.

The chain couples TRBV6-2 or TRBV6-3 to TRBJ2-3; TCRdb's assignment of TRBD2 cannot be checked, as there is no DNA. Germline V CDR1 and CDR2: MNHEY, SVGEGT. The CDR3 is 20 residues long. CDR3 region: CASSYSIRHRTSGSPDTQYF.

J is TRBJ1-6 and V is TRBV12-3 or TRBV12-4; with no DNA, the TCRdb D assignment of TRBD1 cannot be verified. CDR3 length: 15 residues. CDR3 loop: CASSNSGTVNSPLHF.

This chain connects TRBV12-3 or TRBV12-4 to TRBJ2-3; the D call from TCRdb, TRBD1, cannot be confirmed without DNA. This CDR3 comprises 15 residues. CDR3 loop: CASNIPGTALDTQYF.

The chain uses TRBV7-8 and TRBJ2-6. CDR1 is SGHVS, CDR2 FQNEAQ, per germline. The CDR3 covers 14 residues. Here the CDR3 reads CASTHEEGGNVLTF.

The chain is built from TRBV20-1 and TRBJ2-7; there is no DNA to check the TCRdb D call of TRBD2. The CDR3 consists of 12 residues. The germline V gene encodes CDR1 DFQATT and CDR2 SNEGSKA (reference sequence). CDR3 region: CSLTGTRLEQYF.

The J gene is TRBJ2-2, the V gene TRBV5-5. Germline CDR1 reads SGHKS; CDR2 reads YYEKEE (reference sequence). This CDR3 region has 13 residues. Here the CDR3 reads CASSLAGGWELFF.

CDR3 region: CSVALREGSPLHF. This chain joins TRBV29-1 and TRBJ1-6. Germline V lookup: CDR1 SQVTM, CDR2 ANQGSEA. The CDR3 contains 13 residues.

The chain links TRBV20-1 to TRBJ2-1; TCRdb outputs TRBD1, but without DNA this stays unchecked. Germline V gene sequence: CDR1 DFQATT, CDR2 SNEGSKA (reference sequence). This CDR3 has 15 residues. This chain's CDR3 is CSARHRDGPYNEQFF.

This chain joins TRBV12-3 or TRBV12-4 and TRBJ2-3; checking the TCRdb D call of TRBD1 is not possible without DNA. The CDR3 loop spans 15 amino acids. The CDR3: CASSRWGGGADTQYF.

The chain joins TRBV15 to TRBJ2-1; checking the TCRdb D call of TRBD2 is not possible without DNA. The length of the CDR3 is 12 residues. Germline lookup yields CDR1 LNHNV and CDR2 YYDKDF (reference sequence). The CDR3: CATSRAGTSAFF.

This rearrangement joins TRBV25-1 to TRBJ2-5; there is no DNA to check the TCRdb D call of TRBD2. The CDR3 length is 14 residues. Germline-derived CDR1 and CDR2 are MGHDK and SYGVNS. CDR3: CASSIRGGVETQYF.

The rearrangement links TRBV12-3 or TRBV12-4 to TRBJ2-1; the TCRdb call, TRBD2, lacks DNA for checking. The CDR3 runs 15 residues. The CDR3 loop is CASSLLAGGGNEQFF.

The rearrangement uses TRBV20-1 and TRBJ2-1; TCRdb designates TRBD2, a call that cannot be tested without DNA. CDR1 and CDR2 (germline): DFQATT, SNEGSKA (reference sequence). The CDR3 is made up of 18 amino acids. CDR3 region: CSASGRWTSVRRRNEQFF.

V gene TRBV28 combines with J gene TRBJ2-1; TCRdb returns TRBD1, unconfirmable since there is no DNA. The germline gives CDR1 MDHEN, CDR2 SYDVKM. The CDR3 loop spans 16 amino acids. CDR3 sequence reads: CASSPPSGRTYNEQFF.

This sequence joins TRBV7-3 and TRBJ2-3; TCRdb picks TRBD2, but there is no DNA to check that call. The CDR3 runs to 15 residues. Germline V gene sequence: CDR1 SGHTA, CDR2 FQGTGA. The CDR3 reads CASSSSGSSTDTQYF.

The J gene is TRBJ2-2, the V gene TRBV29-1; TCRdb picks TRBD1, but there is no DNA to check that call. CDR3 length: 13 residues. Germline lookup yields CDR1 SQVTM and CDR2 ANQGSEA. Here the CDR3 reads CSAKEGATGELFF.

CDR3 sequence: CSVVTANQPQHF. The rearrangement joins TRBV29-1 to TRBJ1-5. In germline, CDR1 is SQVTM, CDR2 ANQGSEA. The CDR3 contains 12 residues.

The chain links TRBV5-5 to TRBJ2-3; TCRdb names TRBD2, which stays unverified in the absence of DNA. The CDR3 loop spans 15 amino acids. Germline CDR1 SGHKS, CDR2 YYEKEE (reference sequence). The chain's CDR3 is CASSSGGPYTDTQYF.

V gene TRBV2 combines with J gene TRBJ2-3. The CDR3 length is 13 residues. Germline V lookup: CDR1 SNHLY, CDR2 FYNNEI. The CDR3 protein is CASNLVATDTQYF. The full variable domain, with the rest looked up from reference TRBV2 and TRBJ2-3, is EPEVTQTPSHQVTQMGQEVILRCVPISNHLYFYWYRQILGQKVEFLVSFYNNEISEKSEIFDDQFSVERPDGSNFTLKIRSTKLEDSAMYFCASNLVATDTQYFGPGTRLTVL.

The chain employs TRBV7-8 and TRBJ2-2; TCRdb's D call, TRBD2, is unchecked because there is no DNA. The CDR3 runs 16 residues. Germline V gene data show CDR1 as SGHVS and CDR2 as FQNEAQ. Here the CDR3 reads CASSLTEAGNTGELFF. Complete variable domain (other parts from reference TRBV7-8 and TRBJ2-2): GAGVSQSPRYKVAKRGQDVALRCDPISGHVSLFWYQQALGQGPEFLTYFQNEAQLDKSGLPSDRFFAERPEGSVSTLKIQRTQQEDSAVYLCASSLTEAGNTGELFFGEGSRLTVL.

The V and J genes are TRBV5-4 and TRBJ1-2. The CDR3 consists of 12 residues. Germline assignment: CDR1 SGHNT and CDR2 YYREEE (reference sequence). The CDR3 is CASSLVGEVDTF.

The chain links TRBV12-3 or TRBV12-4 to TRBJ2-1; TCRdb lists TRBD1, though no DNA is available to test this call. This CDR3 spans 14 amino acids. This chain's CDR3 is CASSFGIQVNEQFF.

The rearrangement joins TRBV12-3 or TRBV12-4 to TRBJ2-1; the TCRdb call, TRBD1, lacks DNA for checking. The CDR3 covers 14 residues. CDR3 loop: CASSPGRTYNEQFF.